Listed below are T cell receptor beta chains from one sample, sequenced in a study of cytomegalovirus exposure and HLA in healthy donors. This table comes from immunoSEQ multiplex PCR, and its TCRdb copy is limited to in-frame clones, with some not included. The table has more than 90,000 clones, roughly 80% seen once; the top ten hold 2%. What was sequenced was PBMCs. Every receptor here comes from a man aged 40-50 years in good health and CMV-seronegative. CDR3s include the opening cysteine and the closing phenylalanine or tryptophan. D genes are given only for firm matches. Size tells how often a clone was seen (once, few, many) or the class of an expanded clone, and some rows leave it out.

TRBV9	TRBJ2-1	few	TRBD2	TGTGCCAGCAGCGTAGCCGGGCTAGCGGGGGGGTTGTACAATGAGCAGTTCTTC	CASSVAGLAGGLYNEQFF
TRBV23-1	TRBJ1-6	once	.	TGCGCCAGAAAGAATCGGCCCAGGGGAAATTCACCCCTCCACTTT	CARKNRPRGNSPLHF
TRBV7-9	TRBJ2-7	.	TRBD1	TGTGCCAGCAGCTTAGGGGGACAGGGAAGGTACGAGCAGTACTTC	CASSLGGQGRYEQYF
TRBV11-2	TRBJ2-5	few	.	TGTGCCAGCAGCTTTCAGCGCAGCGAAGAGACCCAGTACTTC	CASSFQRSEETQYF
TRBV28	TRBJ2-1	.	TRBD1	TGTGCCAGCAGTCCCGGGACAGGGGACTTGGATGAGCAGTTCTTC	CASSPGTGDLDEQFF
TRBV15	TRBJ2-2	.	TRBD2	TGTGCCACCGGCAGAGGTTTAGCGCCCGGGGGGACCGGGGAGCTGTTTTTT	CATGRGLAPGGTGELFF
TRBV5-1	TRBJ1-4	.	.	TGCGCCAGCAGCTCGGCGGGAGTAACTAATGAAAAACTGTTTTTT	CASSSAGVTNEKLFF
TRBV6-5	TRBJ1-1	.	TRBD1	TGTGCCAGCAGTTACTTAGGGGGCAGTGGAGAAACTGAAGCTTTCTTT	CASSYLGGSGETEAFF
TRBV9	TRBJ2-7	.	TRBD2	TGTGCCAGCAGCGCCGGGGGGTACTCCTACGAGCAGTACTTC	CASSAGGYSYEQYF
TRBV7-9	TRBJ2-5	.	TRBD1	TGTTCCAGCGGGACAGGGCTAGAGACCCAGTACTTC	CSSGTGLETQYF
TRBV7-2	TRBJ1-1	.	TRBD1	TGTGCCAGCAGCTCCTTGACAGGGGTCACTGAAGCTTTCTTT	CASSSLTGVTEAFF
TRBV6-5	TRBJ1-5	.	TRBD1	TGTGCCAGCAGTACGACAGGGGGCACTCAGCCCCAGCATTTT	CASSTTGGTQPQHF
TRBV19	TRBJ2-7	.	TRBD2	TGTGCCAGTAGTATTAATGGGGACTACTACGAGCAGTACTTC	CASSINGDYYEQYF
TRBV29-1	TRBJ2-5	.	.	TGCAGCGTTCTTTGGACGGGAAAAGAGACCCAGTACTTC	CSVLWTGKETQYF
TRBV7-9	TRBJ2-1	.	TRBD2	TGTGCCAGCAGCTTAGCGTTCCGGGGGAGGGCGTTCTTC	CASSLAFRGRAFF
TRBV5-1	TRBJ2-1	.	TRBD1	TGCGCCAGCAGCCCCGACAGGGAATACTACAATGAGCAGTTCTTC	CASSPDREYYNEQFF
TRBV4-3	TRBJ2-2	.	TRBD1	TGCGCCAGCAGCCAAGATCCGGACAGGGGGGTCACCGGGGAGCTGTTTTTT	CASSQDPDRGVTGELFF
TRBV5-4	TRBJ2-1	.	.	TGTGCCAGCAGCTTGGGGGGGGAGTACAATGAGCAGTTCTTC	CASSLGGEYNEQFF